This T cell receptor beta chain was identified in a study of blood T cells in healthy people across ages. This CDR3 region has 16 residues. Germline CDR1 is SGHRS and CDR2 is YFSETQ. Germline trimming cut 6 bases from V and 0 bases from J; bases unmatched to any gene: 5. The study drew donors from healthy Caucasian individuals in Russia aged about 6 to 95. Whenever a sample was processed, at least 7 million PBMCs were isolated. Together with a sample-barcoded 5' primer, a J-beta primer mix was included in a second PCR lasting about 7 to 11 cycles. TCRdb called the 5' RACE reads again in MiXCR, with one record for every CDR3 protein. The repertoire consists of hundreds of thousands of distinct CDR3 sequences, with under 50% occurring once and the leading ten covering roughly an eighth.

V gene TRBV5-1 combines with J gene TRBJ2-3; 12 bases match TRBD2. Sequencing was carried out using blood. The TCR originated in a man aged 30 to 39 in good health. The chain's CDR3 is CASTGGLAGSTDTQYF. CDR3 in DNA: TGCGCCAGCACCGGAGGACTAGCGGGGAGCACAGATACGCAGTATTTT.